These T cell receptor beta chains were read from a single sample in a study of blood T cell repertoires in COVID-19. Assay used: immunoSEQ multiplex PCR; TCRdb lists only in-frame clones, some missing. The data hold 150,000 to 200,000 clones, with around three quarters observed a single time. The specimen sequenced was peripheral blood. The receptors stem from a man between 60 and 75 years old with active or convalescent COVID-19. Each CDR3 is given with its conserved first and last residue. The D gene is left open where the match is weak. A clone size is listed for some rows: how often the clone was seen (once, few, many), or a class if it is expanded.

D | size | J | V | DNA | CDR3
NA | NA | TRBJ1-5 | TRBV2 | TGTGCCAGCAGTCGGGACTCCTCGGATCAGCCCCAGCATTTT | CASSRDSSDQPQHF
NA | NA | TRBJ1-5 | TRBV28 | TGTGCCAGCAGCTCTAAACCCTCTTACAGGGAACCTAGCAATCAGCCCCAGCATTTT | CASSSKPSYREPSNQPQHF
TRBD1 | NA | TRBJ1-4 | TRBV5-1 | TGCGCCAGCAGCTCAGGACAGGGGGATGGAAAACTGTTTTTT | CASSSGQGDGKLFF
NA | NA | TRBJ2-1 | TRBV6-5 | TGTGCCAGCAGTTACTCCTGGCAGGGACTTAGGGATGAGCAGTTCTTC | CASSYSWQGLRDEQFF
TRBD1 | NA | TRBJ1-4 | TRBV5-1 | TGCGCCAGCAGCCTGGCCCTAGGACAGGCGAATGAAAAACTGTTTTTT | CASSLALGQANEKLFF
NA | NA | TRBJ2-2 | TRBV3-1/TRBV3-2 | TGTGCCAGCAGCCAAATGACAGTCCCCGGGGAGCTGTTTTTT | CASSQMTVPGELFF
NA | NA | TRBJ2-3 | TRBV5-1 | TGCGCCAGCAGCCGCGAGCAGGCAGATACGCAGTATTTT | CASSREQADTQYF
NA | NA | TRBJ2-4 | TRBV18 | TGTGCCAGCTCACCCTCCTACGGAAACATTCAGTACTTC | CASSPSYGNIQYF
NA | few | TRBJ2-7 | TRBV12-3/TRBV12-4 | TGTGCCACCCTGGCGGCAGGGGACTACGAGCAGTACTTC | CATLAAGDYEQYF
TRBD1 | NA | TRBJ1-2 | TRBV27 | TGTGCCAGCAGTTTATCGAAATGGGCAGGGGGCTCTGGCTACACCTTC | CASSLSKWAGGSGYTF
TRBD1 | NA | TRBJ2-1 | TRBV29-1 | TGCAGCGCGACCGGACAGGGTATAAATGAGCAGTTCTTC | CSATGQGINEQFF
TRBD1 | once | TRBJ1-5 | TRBV7-9 | TGTGCCAGCAGCTTTGGGACAGGGGTGGTGCAGCCCCAGCATTTT | CASSFGTGVVQPQHF